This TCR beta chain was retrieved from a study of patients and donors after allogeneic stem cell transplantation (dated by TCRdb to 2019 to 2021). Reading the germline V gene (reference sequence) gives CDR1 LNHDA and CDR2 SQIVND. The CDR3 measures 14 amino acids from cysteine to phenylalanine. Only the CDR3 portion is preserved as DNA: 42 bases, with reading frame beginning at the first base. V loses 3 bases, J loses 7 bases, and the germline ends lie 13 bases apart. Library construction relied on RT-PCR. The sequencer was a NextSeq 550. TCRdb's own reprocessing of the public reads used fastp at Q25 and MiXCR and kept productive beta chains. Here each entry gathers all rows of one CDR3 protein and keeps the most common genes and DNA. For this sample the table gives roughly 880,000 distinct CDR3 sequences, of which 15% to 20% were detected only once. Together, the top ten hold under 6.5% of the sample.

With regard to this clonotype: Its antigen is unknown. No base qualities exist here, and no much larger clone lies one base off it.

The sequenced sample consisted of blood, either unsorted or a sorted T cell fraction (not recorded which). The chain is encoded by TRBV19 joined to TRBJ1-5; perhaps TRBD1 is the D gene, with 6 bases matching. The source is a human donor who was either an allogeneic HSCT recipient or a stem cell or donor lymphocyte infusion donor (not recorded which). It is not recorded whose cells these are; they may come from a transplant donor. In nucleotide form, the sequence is TGTGCCAGTAGTATGTGGGGGCGCGGGCAGCCCCAGCATTTT. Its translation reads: CASSMWGRGQPQHF.